This TCR beta chain was profiled in a study of glioma-infiltrating T cells after dendritic cell vaccination (dated by TCRdb to about 2016). Looking at the study overall: A cohort of approximately 15 glioblastoma patients from Phase I and II dendritic cell vaccination trials was included, of whom 9 were newly diagnosed and 6 had recurrent disease. Three intradermal dendritic cell vaccine injections were administered to patients at biweekly intervals in the arm below the axilla. The vaccine was prepared from monocyte-derived dendritic cells that were cultured for about 7 days with IL-4 and GM-CSF and then pulsed overnight with autologous tumor lysate. Survival after dendritic cell vaccination was correlated with TCR sequencing metrics such as TIL content and the overlap between tumor and blood repertoires. In glioblastoma patients vaccinated with dendritic cells, deep sequencing of TCR beta CDR3 regions served to measure the amount of tumor-infiltrating lymphocytes and to compare repertoires between tumor and blood. Between 2003 and 2012, patients were given autologous tumor lysate-pulsed dendritic cell vaccination.

Overall study results and their limits: After dendritic cell vaccination, a higher estimated pretreatment TIL content predicted longer time to progression and overall survival. The three-group TCR overlap response model was characterized as speculative, and prospective validation of the model was stated to be required. The cohort was small and heterogeneous, with few patients having full blood and tumor sets and even fewer initial-recurrent tumor pairs. TCR clonality showed no direct relationship with survival, which suggests that a diverse polyclonal response may be important.

On this clone itself: Which antigen it targets is not known. No qualities accompany the bases; no much larger clone lies one base away.

TCRB CDR3 regions were amplified from about 1.9 ug genomic DNA, or all available DNA if less, using the immunoSEQ assay. Multiplex PCR used 60 forward primers for TCR V beta segments and 13 reverse primers for J beta segments. Synthetic control templates were spiked into each sample at limiting dilution to estimate reads per starting template. Sequencing produced 87 bp reads on the Illumina HiSeq System. In the authors' own workflow: PCR and sequencing errors were removed by a nearest neighbor algorithm that merged closely related sequences. TCR overlap was defined as the percentage of unique tumor TCR beta sequences that were also found in the peripheral blood of the same patient. TCRdb took over this immuneACCESS table, retaining in-frame rearrangements with V and J assigned. Such tables are incomplete; in checked studies, under half of the missing clones stem from an unresolved V gene, and the remainder is unexplained. V and J calls and clone size are given by that table; D and trimming were obtained from the DNA. Within this sample are about 82,000 clones, with roughly 80% of them counted one time only. The ten biggest clones cover 6% to 7.5% of the sample.

V is reduced by 0 bases and J by 3 bases, leaving a spacing of 6 bases between them. The cysteine opens and the phenylalanine closes a CDR3 of 13 amino acids. The kept DNA is CDR3 alone, 39 bases in frame from the first base. CDR1 and CDR2, per the germline V gene (reference sequence), are PRHDT and FYEKMQ. The sample's time point label, in plain terms: after dendritic cell vaccination, including at tumor progression/relapse. Selection of patients required sufficient residual fresh-frozen tumor tissue and over two years of available survival data. Although molecular status otherwise differed among the glioblastoma patients, no patient had an isocitrate dehydrogenase mutation. PBMC were collected before vaccination, two weeks after the third vaccination, and at tumor progression if progression occurred. The Qiagen DNeasy Blood extraction Kit was used to extract genomic DNA.

The receptor was isolated from a human donor with glioblastoma. The input for sequencing was blood, taken after dendritic cell vaccination. The sequence is built from TRBV13 and TRBJ2-7; the D gene assignment is ambiguous. The CDR3 protein is CASSLGGSYEQYF. The DNA reads TGTGCCAGCAGCTTAGGTGGCAGCTACGAGCAGTACTTC. The variable domain in full, with residues beyond the CDR3 obtained from the reference TRBV13 and TRBJ2-7 genes, is AAGVIQSPRHLIKEKRETATLKCYPIPRHDTVYWYQQGPGQDPQFLISFYEKMQSDKGSIPDRFSAQQFSDYHSELNMSSLELGDSALYFCASSLGGSYEQYFGPGTRLTVT.